Listed below are T cell receptor beta chains from one sample, sequenced in a study of blood T cell repertoires in COVID-19. Profiling relied on immunoSEQ multiplex PCR, and the TCRdb table lists in-frame clones only, not all of them. The sample includes just under 20,000 clones, 90% to 95% seen only once; the top ten take 4.1%. Input material: peripheral blood. The receptors come from a woman aged 45-59 years with active COVID-19. Each CDR3 is given with its conserved first and last residue. D genes are given only for firm matches. Not all rows give a size; the values are once, few, many and, for expanded clones, a class.

>NA|NA|TRBV4-1|TRBJ1-2
CASSPATGGYTF
TGCGCCAGCAGCCCGGCGACCGGGGGCTACACCTTC
>TRBD1|NA|TRBV15|TRBJ2-2
CATSPTGSPGELFF
TGTGCCACCAGCCCGACAGGGAGTCCCGGGGAGCTGTTTTTT
>NA|NA|TRBV29-1|TRBJ2-7
CSVEDIWFRQYF
TGCAGCGTTGAAGATATTTGGTTCAGGCAGTACTTC
>NA|once|TRBV5-6|TRBJ2-5
CASSRTGLRETQYF
TGTGCCAGCAGCCGTACAGGGTTGAGGGAGACCCAGTACTTC
>TRBD1|NA|TRBV30|TRBJ2-5
CAWSVWQGAETQYF
TGTGCCTGGAGTGTGTGGCAGGGGGCAGAGACCCAGTACTTC
>NA|NA|TRBV24-1|TRBJ2-1
CATSDSDTRSYNEQFF
TGTGCCACCAGTGATTCAGACACCCGCTCCTACAATGAGCAGTTCTTC
>TRBD2|NA|TRBV27|TRBJ2-7
CASSSFAGDYEQYF
TGTGCCAGCAGTTCCTTTGCGGGAGACTACGAGCAGTACTTC
>TRBD1|NA|TRBV19|TRBJ1-5
CASSITPTGLEPQHF
TGTGCCAGTAGTATCACCCCGACAGGGTTGGAGCCCCAGCATTTT
>NA|few|TRBV7-3|TRBJ2-1
CASSSQGILNEQFF
TGTGCCAGCAGCTCCCAGGGGATTCTCAATGAGCAGTTCTTC
>TRBD2|NA|TRBV28|TRBJ2-3
CASSPIAGVRADTQYF
TGTGCCAGCAGTCCGATAGCGGGAGTCCGCGCAGATACGCAGTATTTT
>NA|NA|TRBV28|TRBJ2-1
CASSPPLGRITYNEQFF
TGTGCCAGCAGTCCCCCCCTCGGGAGAATAACCTACAATGAGCAGTTCTTC
>TRBD1|NA|TRBV20-1|TRBJ2-2
CSATEGQGDGELFF
TGCAGTGCTACTGAGGGACAGGGGGACGGGGAGCTGTTTTTT
>TRBD1|NA|TRBV6-6|TRBJ2-7
CASSLGTGREQYF
TGTGCCAGCAGTCTTGGGACAGGTAGGGAGCAGTACTTC
>NA|once|TRBV11-2|TRBJ1-4
CASSLRVFGNEKLFF
TGTGCCAGCAGCTTACGGGTTTTTGGTAATGAAAAACTGTTTTTT
>TRBD1|NA|TRBV2|TRBJ1-3
CASKRTHYILQGIDSGNTIYF
TGTGCCAGCAAGCGAACCCACTACATCCTACAGGGGATCGACTCTGGAAACACCATATATTTT
>NA|NA|TRBV28|TRBJ2-7
CASSLRGLAEQYF
TGTGCCAGCAGTTTGAGAGGGCTTGCGGAGCAGTACTTC
>NA|NA|TRBV21-1|TRBJ1-2
CASSKARQQGCGYTF
TGTGCCAGCAGCAAAGCTAGACAGCAAGGCTGTGGCTACACCTTC
>TRBD2|NA|TRBV6-2/TRBV6-3|TRBJ2-1
CASSYSMLAGLNEQFF
TGTGCCAGCAGTTACTCGATGTTAGCGGGACTCAATGAGCAGTTCTTC
>NA|NA|TRBV6-1|TRBJ1-1
CASSEGLVARVAFF
TGTGCCAGCAGTGAAGGTTTGGTGGCACGGGTAGCTTTCTTT
>TRBD1|NA|TRBV11-2|TRBJ1-1
CASSPQGVLTEAFF
TGTGCCAGCAGCCCACAGGGGGTTTTGACTGAAGCTTTCTTT
>NA|NA|TRBV5-6|TRBJ1-4
CASSGWSAEKLFF
TGTGCCAGCAGCGGATGGAGTGCTGAAAAACTGTTTTTT
>NA|NA|TRBV28|TRBJ1-5
CASSLGGGNQPQHF
TGTGCCAGCAGCTTAGGGGGAGGGAATCAGCCCCAGCATTTT
>TRBD2|NA|TRBV6-1|TRBJ2-3
CASSEALAGMSSTDTQYF
TGTGCCAGCAGTGAAGCTTTAGCGGGGATGTCTAGCACAGATACGCAGTATTTT
>NA|once|TRBV5-6|TRBJ1-2
CASSLARLPSGSGYTF
TGTGCCAGCAGCTTGGCCCGGCTTCCGTCGGGTAGCGGCTACACCTTC
>TRBD2|NA|TRBV4-1|TRBJ2-1
CASSRERTSGYNEQFF
TGCGCCAGCAGCCGAGAAAGGACTAGCGGATACAATGAGCAGTTCTTC
>NA|NA|TRBV28|TRBJ1-5
CASHTEHNQPQHF
TGTGCCAGCCATACAGAACACAATCAGCCCCAGCATTTT
>NA|NA|TRBV6-5|TRBJ1-1
CASSYSQNTEAFF
TGTGCCAGCAGTTACTCCCAGAACACTGAAGCTTTCTTT
>NA|NA|TRBV30|TRBJ1-1
CAWRLGGGAFF
TGTGCCTGGAGGCTGGGGGGGGGAGCTTTCTTT
>NA|NA|TRBV5-6|TRBJ2-3
CASSMSADTQYF
TGTGCCAGCAGCATGAGCGCAGATACGCAGTATTTT
>TRBD2|NA|TRBV29-1|TRBJ2-1
CSVVTSGTHNEQFF
TGCAGCGTTGTGACTAGCGGGACCCACAATGAGCAGTTCTTC
>TRBD1|NA|TRBV2|TRBJ2-7
CASTSDRGPYEQYF
TGTGCCAGCACTTCGGACAGGGGTCCCTACGAGCAGTACTTC
>TRBD2|NA|TRBV11-2|TRBJ2-7
CASSLSSGEQYF
TGTGCCAGCAGCCTATCTAGCGGCGAGCAGTACTTC
>TRBD2|NA|TRBV9|TRBJ2-3
CASSVGLAGGTDTQYF
TGTGCCAGCAGCGTGGGGCTAGCGGGAGGAACAGATACGCAGTATTTT
>TRBD1|NA|TRBV28|TRBJ2-7
CASSSRGTGRYEQYF
TGTGCCAGCAGTTCCCGCGGGACAGGGAGGTACGAGCAGTACTTC
>TRBD2|NA|TRBV3-1/TRBV3-2|TRBJ2-7
CASSQRGGGYEQYF
TGTGCCAGCAGCCAACGCGGGGGGGGATACGAGCAGTACTTC
>TRBD1|NA|TRBV9|TRBJ1-6
CASSVAGQGSSPLHF
TGTGCCAGCAGCGTGGCTGGACAGGGGAGCTCACCCCTCCACTTT
>TRBD1|once|TRBV13|TRBJ1-2
CASSSEQGVHGYTF
TGTGCCAGCAGCTCCGAACAGGGGGTTCATGGCTACACCTTC
>NA|NA|TRBV11-2|TRBJ2-2
CASSSAGQNTGELFF
TGTGCCAGCAGCTCCGCGGGGCAAAACACCGGGGAGCTGTTTTTT
>TRBD1|NA|TRBV7-3|TRBJ2-1
CASSLGGQGASHEQFF
TGTGCCAGCAGCTTAGGGGGACAGGGTGCCAGCCATGAGCAGTTCTTC
>NA|NA|TRBV7-3|TRBJ2-5
CASSLMGGQETQYF
TGTGCCAGCAGCTTAATGGGGGGTCAAGAGACCCAGTACTTC
>TRBD2|NA|TRBV7-9|TRBJ2-2
CASSLDSSGRAGTGELFF
TGTGCCAGCAGCTTAGATTCTAGCGGGAGGGCCGGCACCGGGGAGCTGTTTTTT
>NA|NA|TRBV6-5|TRBJ1-5
CASSIGQTNQPQHF
TGTGCCAGCAGTATAGGACAGACGAATCAGCCCCAGCATTTT
>TRBD1|NA|TRBV5-6|TRBJ1-2
CASSVWDRAGGYTF
TGTGCCAGCAGCGTGTGGGACAGGGCGGGAGGCTACACCTTC